Presented here are 11 T cell receptor beta chains from one specimen sequenced in a study of OX40 agonist ivuxolimab in advanced cancers. TCRdb's table, derived via immunoSEQ multiplex PCR, lists solely in-frame clones and lacks some. The data hold tens of thousands of clones, with approximately 90% observed a single time. The input for sequencing was CD4+ or CD8+ T cells sorted from blood, taken in a trial of the OX40 agonist ivuxolimab. All receptors come from an adult with an advanced solid tumor such as melanoma, head and neck, liver or kidney cancer.

The J gene is TRBJ2-6, the V gene TRBV2, with 7 bases lining up with TRBD1. Germline lookup yields CDR1 SNHLY and CDR2 FYNNEI. The CDR3 spans 16 residues. Germline trimming cut 4 bases from V and 0 bases from J; bases unmatched to any gene: 3. The CDR3 sequence: CASSGDSDSGANVLTF. The CDR3, as DNA: TGTGCCAGCAGTGGGGACAGTGACTCTGGGGCCAACGTCCTGACTTTC.

This CDR3 is CASSSGPGTGYYEQYF. CDR3 sequence (DNA): TGCGCCAGCAGTTCCGGTCCGGGGACAGGGTACTACGAGCAGTACTTC. The V gene is TRBV5-1, the J gene TRBJ2-7, with 9 bases lining up with TRBD1. Germline CDR1 is SGHRS and CDR2 is YFSETQ. Trimming at V came to 5 bases and at J to 3 bases, leaving 12 bases not matched to a gene. The CDR3 is 16 residues long.

J is TRBJ2-3 and V is TRBV10-1; TRBD2 matches at 7 bases. The CDR3 loop spans 13 amino acids. J lost 0 bases, V lost 10 bases, and 4 bases had no gene match. CDR1 WNHNN and CDR2 SYGVQD come from the germline V gene (reference sequence). Here the CDR3 reads CATAGESTDTQYF. DNA for the CDR3: TGCGCCACCGCGGGAGAGAGCACAGATACGCAGTATTTT.

The J gene is TRBJ2-7, the V gene TRBV27; D perhaps matches TRBD2 (6 bases). The CDR3 loop spans 13 amino acids. Germline V gene sequence: CDR1 MNHEY, CDR2 SMNVEV (reference sequence). V was clipped by 6 bases and J by 3 bases, with 12 bases between them. This CDR3 reads CASRRRAGYEQYF. DNA for the CDR3: TGTGCCAGCAGGAGGAGGGCCGGCTACGAGCAGTACTTC.

V gene TRBV11-2 combines with J gene TRBJ2-3; D unresolved. The V end was cut by 5 bases, the J end by 6 bases, with 18 bases between. The germline gives CDR1 SGHAT, CDR2 FQNNGV. The CDR3 has 15 residues. This CDR3 is CASSPLTSSADTQYF. CDR3 in DNA: TGTGCCAGCAGCCCCCTGACGAGTTCAGCGGATACGCAGTATTTT.

Note on this clone: The junction does not match germline at one end; this may be a read error. The CDR3 sequence: CASSTTAPYERYF. The CDR3 DNA sequence: TGTGCCAGTAGTACGACGGCCCCCTACGAGCGGTACTTC. This chain joins TRBV19 and TRBJ2-7, with D uncertain. The CDR3 spans 13 residues. The germline V gene has CDR1 LNHDA and CDR2 SQIVND (reference sequence).

The chain has TRBV9 and TRBJ2-7; the D gene is possibly TRBD2 (6 bases). V lost 4 bases to trimming and J lost 6 bases, with 17 bases between them. The CDR3 loop spans 14 amino acids. Germline V gene sequence: CDR1 SGDLS, CDR2 YYNGEE. CDR3 protein: CASSPGRDTSEQYF. The CDR3 nucleotides are TGTGCCAGCAGCCCTGGGCGGGATACAAGCGAGCAGTACTTC.

V usage is TRBV9 and J usage is TRBJ2-1; 13 bases line up with TRBD2. The trim removed 0 bases at V and 9 bases at J, leaving 3 bases unmatched. Germline assignment: CDR1 SGDLS and CDR2 YYNGEE. The CDR3 length is 15 residues. The CDR3 protein is CASSVGTSGRGEQFF. CDR3 in DNA: TGTGCCAGCAGCGTAGGAACTAGCGGGAGGGGTGAGCAGTTCTTC.

This chain connects TRBV4-1 to TRBJ2-5; D uncertain. With 5 bases removed from V and 5 bases from J, the gap between germline ends came to 9 bases. Germline CDR1 and CDR2: MGHRA and YSYEKL. The CDR3 extends over 12 amino acids. The DNA of the CDR3 is TGCGCCAGCAGCGGTGTCAGCGAGACCCAGTACTTC. It specifies CASSGVSETQYF.

The chain uses TRBV7-3 and TRBJ2-6; TRBD2 might be the D (5 bases). CDR1 and CDR2 (germline): SGHTA, FQGTGA. The CDR3 spans 17 residues. Trimming stripped 1 base from V and 0 bases from J, with 10 bases between. This chain's CDR3 is CASSLNGGPSGANVLTF. CDR3 coding DNA: TGTGCCAGCAGCTTAAACGGCGGGCCCTCTGGGGCCAACGTCCTGACTTTC.

The genes are TRBV14 and TRBJ2-2; unclear D gene. The CDR3 runs to 15 residues. The V end lost 0 bases, the J end lost 0 bases, and 5 bases lay between the germline ends. Looked up from germline, CDR1 is SGHDN and CDR2 is FVKESK. The CDR3 sequence is CASSQEESNTGELFF. The CDR3 nucleotides are TGTGCCAGCAGCCAAGAGGAGTCGAACACCGGGGAGCTGTTTTTT.